The 8 T cell receptor beta chains given below trace back to one sample, sequenced in a study of coeliac disease. The data were produced by immunoSEQ multiplex PCR, yet TCRdb's version contains in-frame clones alone and is incomplete. The sample has about 4,700 clones; about 61% are singletons. The sequencing sample was made of lamina propria lymphocytes from the gut. Receptors originate from a woman aged 70-85 years with celiac disease.

This chain joins TRBV5-1 and TRBJ2-3; D not certain. Germline loops: CDR1 SGHRS, CDR2 YFSETQ. Trimming left V 2 bases short and J 4 bases short, with 8 bases between. The CDR3 length is 13 residues. The CDR3 nucleotides read TGCGCCAGCAGCTTCCTCTCTCCAGATACGCAGTATTTT. The encoded protein is CASSFLSPDTQYF.

Only a few counts were recorded for this clone. V is TRBV13 and J is TRBJ2-7; tentative D call: TRBD1 (5 bases). The CDR3 runs 15 residues. Germline-derived CDR1 and CDR2 are PRHDT and FYEKMQ (reference sequence). V lost 0 bases, J lost 1 base, and 10 bases lay in between. The CDR3 here is CASSLGVTVSYEQYF. Here the CDR3 DNA reads TGTGCCAGCAGCTTAGGTGTGACAGTTTCCTACGAGCAGTACTTC.

This clone ranks as large. The chain is built from TRBV6-5 and TRBJ2-7; 9 bases map to TRBD2. The CDR3 sequence is 14 residues long. From germline, CDR1 is MNHEY and CDR2 SVGAGI. Trimming at V came to 5 bases and at J to 2 bases, leaving 4 bases not matched to a gene. In DNA form, the CDR3 reads TGTGCCAGCAGTAGGCGGGGGGGCCCCTACGAGCAGTACTTC. Translating it yields CASSRRGGPYEQYF.

The rearrangement joins TRBV20-1 to TRBJ1-2; unclear D gene. The CDR3 runs 11 residues. Germline-derived CDR1 and CDR2 are DFQATT and SNEGSKA (reference sequence). Trimming took 3 bases from V and 7 from J, leaving 9 bases between them. The CDR3 here is CSASPRGGYTF. In DNA form, the CDR3 reads TGCAGTGCTAGTCCTAGAGGTGGCTACACCTTC.

The V gene is TRBV7-9, the J gene TRBJ1-2; D uncertain. This CDR3 is 14 amino acids long. The germline V gene has CDR1 SEHNR and CDR2 FQNEAQ (reference sequence). The V end lost 0 bases, the J end lost 6 bases, and 11 bases lay between the germline ends. The CDR3, as DNA: TGTGCCAGCAGCTTAGCGGGCAGAGTCGATGGCTACACCTTC. Translating it yields CASSLAGRVDGYTF.

The V call is TRBV7-2, the J call TRBJ1-4; 7 positions agree with TRBD1. J lost 8 bases, V lost 5 bases, and 8 bases had no gene match. The CDR3 runs 14 residues. Germline assignment: CDR1 SGHTA and CDR2 FQGNSA. The CDR3 sequence: CASSPDRKGEKLFF. The CDR3 bases are TGTGCCAGCAGCCCGGACAGGAAAGGGGAAAAACTGTTTTTT.

This chain links TRBV27 with TRBJ1-2; D remains ambiguous. This CDR3 region has 15 residues. Trimming removed 6 bases from V and 8 bases from J, with 22 bases in between. Germline CDR1 and CDR2: MNHEY and SMNVEV (reference sequence). The CDR3: CASRKPGPLLGGYTF. As DNA, the CDR3 is TGTGCCAGCAGGAAGCCGGGTCCCCTCCTAGGCGGCTACACCTTC.

By frequency in the sample, this clone is medium-sized (0.01 to 0.1%). The chain recombines TRBV19 with TRBJ2-1; D not certain. The CDR3 spans 12 residues. CDR1 is LNHDA, CDR2 SQIVND, per germline (reference sequence). The V end lost 6 bases, the J end lost 8 bases, and 11 bases lay between the germline ends. The CDR3 spells CASSTLNYEQFF. DNA for the CDR3: TGTGCCAGTAGCACTCTCAATTATGAGCAGTTCTTC.